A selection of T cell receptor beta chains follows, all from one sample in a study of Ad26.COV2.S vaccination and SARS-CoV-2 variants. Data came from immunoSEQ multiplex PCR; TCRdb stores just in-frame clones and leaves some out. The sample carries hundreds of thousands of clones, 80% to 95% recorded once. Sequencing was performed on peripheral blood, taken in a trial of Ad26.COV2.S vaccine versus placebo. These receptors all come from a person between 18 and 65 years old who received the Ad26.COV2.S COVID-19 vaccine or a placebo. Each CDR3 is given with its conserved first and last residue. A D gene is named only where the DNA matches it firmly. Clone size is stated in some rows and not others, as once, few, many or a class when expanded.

CDR3aa: CASSLVLTYNEQFF; CDR3nt: TGTGCCAGCAGCTTAGTTTTAACCTACAATGAGCAGTTCTTC; v_gene: TRBV7-9; d_gene: .; abundance: .; j_gene: TRBJ2-1
CDR3aa: CASSQGQGNQPQHF; CDR3nt: TGTGCCAGCAGCCAGGGGCAAGGCAATCAGCCCCAGCATTTT; v_gene: TRBV9; d_gene: .; abundance: .; j_gene: TRBJ1-5
CDR3aa: CSASTRIRSSYEQYF; CDR3nt: TGCAGTGCGAGTACTAGAATTCGGAGCTCCTACGAGCAGTACTTC; v_gene: TRBV20-1; d_gene: .; abundance: .; j_gene: TRBJ2-7
CDR3aa: CASSLQGGQDLVAFF; CDR3nt: TGTGCCAGCAGCTTACAAGGAGGACAGGACCTCGTCGCTTTCTTT; v_gene: TRBV7-2; d_gene: TRBD1; abundance: .; j_gene: TRBJ1-1
CDR3aa: CASSREAADEKLFF; CDR3nt: TGTGCCAGCAGCCGCGAGGCGGCGGATGAAAAACTGTTTTTT; v_gene: TRBV5-5; d_gene: .; abundance: .; j_gene: TRBJ1-4
CDR3aa: CASKIAETPGAKNIQYF; CDR3nt: TGTGCCAGTAAGATCGCGGAGACCCCAGGCGCCAAAAACATTCAGTACTTC; v_gene: TRBV19; d_gene: .; abundance: .; j_gene: TRBJ2-4
CDR3aa: CASSSRDGRGYTF; CDR3nt: TGTGCCAGCAGCTCCCGGGACGGCCGTGGCTACACCTTC; v_gene: TRBV7-2; d_gene: .; abundance: once; j_gene: TRBJ1-2
CDR3aa: CASSLVSSGGTDTQYF; CDR3nt: TGTGCCAGCAGCTTAGTGTCTAGCGGGGGCACAGATACGCAGTATTTT; v_gene: TRBV7-2; d_gene: TRBD2; abundance: .; j_gene: TRBJ2-3
CDR3aa: CASSVQGDPDTQYF; CDR3nt: TGTGCCAGCAGCGTGCAAGGGGACCCAGATACGCAGTATTTT; v_gene: TRBV9; d_gene: .; abundance: .; j_gene: TRBJ2-3
CDR3aa: CATSRSPGRGTGYEQYF; CDR3nt: TGTGCCACCAGCAGAAGCCCCGGGAGGGGGACGGGTTACGAGCAGTACTTC; v_gene: TRBV15; d_gene: TRBD2; abundance: once; j_gene: TRBJ2-7
CDR3aa: CASSPAVGSTYEQYF; CDR3nt: TGTGCCAGCAGTCCAGCTGTAGGATCAACGTACGAGCAGTACTTC; v_gene: TRBV27; d_gene: .; abundance: .; j_gene: TRBJ2-7
CDR3aa: CASSPIGGRSYNEQFF; CDR3nt: TGTGCCAGCTCACCAATCGGGGGGAGGTCCTACAATGAGCAGTTCTTC; v_gene: TRBV18; d_gene: TRBD2; abundance: .; j_gene: TRBJ2-1
CDR3aa: CASSLGEEQYF; CDR3nt: TGTGCCAGCAGCTTGGGAGAGGAGCAGTACTTC; v_gene: TRBV5-6; d_gene: .; abundance: .; j_gene: TRBJ2-7